This paragraph reports one T cell receptor (beta chain). This specimen comes from a study of blood T cell repertoires in COVID-19. In the study overall: The United States, Italy and Spain supplied acute and convalescent COVID-19 samples. PBMCs, B-cell-depleted T cells, or T cells provided the cDNA or gDNA that made up the material.

The CDR3 consists of 13 residues. CDR1 SGHVS and CDR2 FNYEAQ come from the germline V gene. Trimming removed 5 bases from V and 2 bases from J, with 9 bases in between. In the study's own analysis: Amplification of reference gene primers was used by the study to estimate nucleated cell counts. Profiled with immunoSEQ multiplex PCR; TCRdb holds only in-frame clones, not every one. From that table come the V and J calls and clone size; the DNA was used to work out D and trimming. Among over 200,000 clones listed, just over 90% were seen once. This sequence was found in a man aged 25-40 years with acute or convalescent COVID-19. The rearrangement joins TRBV7-6 to TRBJ1-1; D unresolved. The source material was peripheral blood. CDR3 loop: CASSLVLNTEAFF. Here the CDR3 DNA reads TGTGCCAGCAGCCTAGTCCTTAACACTGAAGCTTTCTTT.